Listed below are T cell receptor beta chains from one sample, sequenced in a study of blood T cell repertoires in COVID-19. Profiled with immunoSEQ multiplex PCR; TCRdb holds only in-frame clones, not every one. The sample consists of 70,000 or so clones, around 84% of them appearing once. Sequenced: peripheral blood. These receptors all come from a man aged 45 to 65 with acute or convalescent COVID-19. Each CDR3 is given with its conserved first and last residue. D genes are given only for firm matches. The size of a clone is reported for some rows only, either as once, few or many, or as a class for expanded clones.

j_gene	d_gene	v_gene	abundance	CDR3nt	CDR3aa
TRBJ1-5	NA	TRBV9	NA	TGTGCCAGCAGCGACTCGGGTCATAGCAATCAGCCCCAGCATTTT	CASSDSGHSNQPQHF
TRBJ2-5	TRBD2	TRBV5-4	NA	TGTGCCAGCAGCCCGCGGACTAGCGGGGTTCAGACCCAGTACTTC	CASSPRTSGVQTQYF
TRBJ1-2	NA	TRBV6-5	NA	TGTGCCTCCTGGCAGGGCGGCTATGGCTACACCTTC	CASWQGGYGYTF
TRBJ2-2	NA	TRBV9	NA	TGTGCCAGCAGCGCTTTTGACAGGACGAACACCGGGGAGCTGTTTTTT	CASSAFDRTNTGELFF
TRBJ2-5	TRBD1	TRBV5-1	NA	TGCGCCAGCAGCCCACAGGGGTTAGAGACCCAGTACTTC	CASSPQGLETQYF
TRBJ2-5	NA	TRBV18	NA	TGTGCCAGCTCACCAACTAGGAACCAAGAGACCCAGTACTTC	CASSPTRNQETQYF
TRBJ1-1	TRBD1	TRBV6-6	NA	TGTGCCAGCAGTATCGGACAGGGTTCTTTGAACACTGAAGCTTTCTTT	CASSIGQGSLNTEAFF
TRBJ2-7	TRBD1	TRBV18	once	TGTGCCAGCTCACCACCTGGAAACGGACAGGCCTACGAGCAGTACTTC	CASSPPGNGQAYEQYF
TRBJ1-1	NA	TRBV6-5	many	TGTGCCAGCAGTTACGGCCGGAACACTGAAGCTTTCTTT	CASSYGRNTEAFF
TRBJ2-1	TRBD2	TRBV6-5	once	TGTGCCACCACCTCCGGGACTAGAAGGGCTCGCGAGCAGTTCTTC	CATTSGTRRAREQFF
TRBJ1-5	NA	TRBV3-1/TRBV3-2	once	TGTGCCAGCAGCCAAGACGTTAGTCAGCCCCAGCATTTT	CASSQDVSQPQHF
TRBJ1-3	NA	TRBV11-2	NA	TGTGCCAGCAGCTCCAGTCTGGTCCGCCATGGAAACACCATATATTTT	CASSSSLVRHGNTIYF
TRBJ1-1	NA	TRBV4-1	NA	TGCGCCAGCAGCCGGTCGGACAACCTTGGTCTGAACACTGAAGCTTTCTTT	CASSRSDNLGLNTEAFF
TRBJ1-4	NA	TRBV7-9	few	TGTGCCAGCAGGCTGACAAATAATGAAAAACTGTTTTTT	CASRLTNNEKLFF
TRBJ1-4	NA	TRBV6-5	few	TGTGCCAGCAGTTACTCTAGGGGAGGGCTTGATGAAAAACTGTTTTTT	CASSYSRGGLDEKLFF
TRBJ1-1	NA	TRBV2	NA	TGTGCCAGCAAGGGACATCCATTTTCCACTGAAGCTTTCTTT	CASKGHPFSTEAFF